This TCR beta chain was recovered during a study of shared clonotypes between healthy human individuals. To note about this clone: Antigen specificity is unknown.

CD8 cells classed as naive were CD45RO-negative and positively selected for CCR7, excluding terminally differentiated effector memory CD45RA+ cells. Clones were sequenced by immunoSEQ multiplex PCR, and TCRdb holds only the in-frame ones, with some missing. The sample consists of about 2 million clones, around 96% of them appearing once. Study findings and constraints: Larger estimated richness was generally recorded for naive subsets relative to memory subsets.

Trimming took 4 bases from V and 0 from J; bases not matched to a gene: 6. This CDR3 has 16 amino acids. Germline values: CDR1 SGHAT, CDR2 FQNNGV. The TCR originated in a man aged 18 to 30 in good health. The chain combines TRBV11-2 with TRBJ2-1; 7 bases map to TRBD2. Material: naive CD8+ T cells sorted from blood. The CDR3: CASSSTPGGSYNEQFF. Written as DNA, the CDR3 is TGTGCCAGCAGCTCGACCCCGGGGGGCTCCTACAATGAGCAGTTCTTC.